A selection of T cell receptor beta chains follows, all from one sample in a study of T-cell reconstitution after alpha-beta-depleted transplantation in children. TCRdb reanalysed the PCR reads using MiXCR and keeps one entry per CDR3 protein. The repertoire holds approximately 500,000 distinct CDR3 sequences, more than 9% seen once, with approximately 2% in the top ten. The sequencing here drew on PBMCs, taken before TCRalphabeta/CD19-depleted stem cell transplant. The receptors here all came from a child aged 2 to 15 with inherited bone marrow failure, due to receive a stem cell transplant. Each CDR3 is given with its conserved first and last residue. A D gene is named only where the DNA matches it firmly. Clone size is given for some rows only: seen once, a few or many times, or a class if the clone is expanded.

d_gene,j_gene,v_gene,abundance,CDR3nt,CDR3aa
.,TRBJ2-1,TRBV11-1,.,TGTGCCAGCACCCTTGGTAGAGCGCTTAGCTCCTACAATGAGCAGTTCTTC,CASTLGRALSSYNEQFF
TRBD2,TRBJ2-7,TRBV20-1,few,TGCAGTGCTAGAGATCGGCTAGCGGGAGCGCGCGAGCAGTACTTC,CSARDRLAGAREQYF
TRBD2,TRBJ2-1,TRBV27,many,TGTGCCAGCATAGAGCGGGGATTTGGAAATGAGCAGTTCTTC,CASIERGFGNEQFF
.,TRBJ2-2,TRBV12-3/TRBV12-4,many,TGTGCCAGCAGTTTAGCGCGGAACACCGGGGAGCTGTTTTTT,CASSLARNTGELFF
TRBD1,TRBJ2-3,TRBV7-2,many,TGTGCCAGCGTTGGCCAGGGGGCAGGGGATACGCAGTATTTT,CASVGQGAGDTQYF
.,TRBJ2-4,TRBV15,many,TGTGCCACCAGCAGAGCCCTGTTGGGTGGAGCCAAAAACATTCAGTACTTC,CATSRALLGGAKNIQYF
.,TRBJ2-5,TRBV9,many,TGTGCCAGCAGCGTAGATTCTCAGGGGATACAAGAGACCCAGTACTTC,CASSVDSQGIQETQYF
.,TRBJ2-1,TRBV20-1,.,TGCAGTGCTAAGGGGGGGACGCGCTACAATGAGCAGTTCTTC,CSAKGGTRYNEQFF
TRBD2,TRBJ2-1,TRBV12-3/TRBV12-4,many,TGTGCCAGCAGTTCCCTGGGACTAGCGGGAGGCGATGAGCAGTTCTTC,CASSSLGLAGGDEQFF
TRBD2,TRBJ2-3,TRBV5-4,few,TGTGCCAGCAGCTGGACTAGCGGGAACACAGATACGCAGTATTTT,CASSWTSGNTDTQYF
.,TRBJ2-3,TRBV5-1,few,TGCGCCAGCAGTTCCCCCGGGTTGGGCACAGATACGCAGTATTTT,CASSSPGLGTDTQYF
TRBD2,TRBJ2-1,TRBV29-1,few,TGCAGCGCCTCCACTAGCGGGAGGTCGGGTGAGCAGTTCTTC,CSASTSGRSGEQFF
TRBD2,TRBJ2-7,TRBV28,many,TGTGCCAGCAGTGCCTCCGGGACTAGCGGACACTACGAGCAGTACTTC,CASSASGTSGHYEQYF
.,TRBJ2-7,TRBV29-1,.,TGCAGCGTTGGCCCAGGGGGGACCTACGAGCATTACTTC,CSVGPGGTYEHYF
TRBD1,TRBJ2-1,TRBV11-2,many,TGTGCCAGCAGCGGACAGGGTGGCAATGAGCAGTTCTTC,CASSGQGGNEQFF
.,TRBJ2-2,TRBV6-5,many,TGTGCCAGCAGTTACTCGGCCGGGACCGGGGAGCTGTTTTTT,CASSYSAGTGELFF
TRBD2,TRBJ2-5,TRBV7-6,few,TGTGCCAGCAGCTCGGGACTAGCGGGAGGGCCGGGGACCCAGTACTTC,CASSSGLAGGPGTQYF
TRBD1,TRBJ2-7,TRBV12-3/TRBV12-4,.,TGTGCCAGCAGTTACCCCAGGGGGAGTAGGGACGAGCAGTACTTC,CASSYPRGSRDEQYF
TRBD2,TRBJ2-1,TRBV12-3/TRBV12-4,many,TGTGCCAGCAGTCCGGGACTAGCGGAAGAATTCTACAATGAGCAGTTCTTC,CASSPGLAEEFYNEQFF
TRBD2,TRBJ2-3,TRBV29-1,many,TGCAGCGTTGGGGACGCGGGGGAGAGAGATACGCAGTATTTT,CSVGDAGERDTQYF
.,TRBJ2-1,TRBV4-1,many,TGCGCCAGCAGCCAATTAGTAGGTAGCTCCTACAATGAGCAGTTCTTC,CASSQLVGSSYNEQFF
TRBD1,TRBJ2-3,TRBV5-5,.,TGTGCCAGCAGCTGGGGGACAGGCACCGGAGATACGCAGTATTTT,CASSWGTGTGDTQYF
.,TRBJ2-1,TRBV19,few,TGTGCCAGTAGTATCTTTGCCGACAATGAGCAGTTCTTC,CASSIFADNEQFF
.,TRBJ2-7,TRBV20-1,many,TGCAGTGCTAGACACAGCGCAACCCCCTACGAGCAGTACTTC,CSARHSATPYEQYF
TRBD2,TRBJ2-7,TRBV20-1,few,TGCAGTGCTTTCGATCCGGGACTAGCGGGAGGAAGGCAGTACTTC,CSAFDPGLAGGRQYF
.,TRBJ1-5,TRBV20-1,many,TGCAGTGCTAGAAGGGGATTGTTTAGTGGCAATCAGCCCCAGCATTTT,CSARRGLFSGNQPQHF
.,TRBJ1-2,TRBV27,many,TGTGCCAGCAGTTTGACTCCTAACTATGGCTACACCTTC,CASSLTPNYGYTF
.,TRBJ1-3,TRBV12-3/TRBV12-4,.,TGTGCCAGCAGTTGGACATGGTATGGAAACACCATATATTTT,CASSWTWYGNTIYF
.,TRBJ2-1,TRBV12-3/TRBV12-4,many,TGTGCCAGCAGAAGGACTGATTTGGGGAATGAGCAGTTCTTC,CASRRTDLGNEQFF
.,TRBJ2-6,TRBV6-1,many,TGTGCCAGCGGGAAGGGGGCCAACGTCCTGACTTTC,CASGKGANVLTF